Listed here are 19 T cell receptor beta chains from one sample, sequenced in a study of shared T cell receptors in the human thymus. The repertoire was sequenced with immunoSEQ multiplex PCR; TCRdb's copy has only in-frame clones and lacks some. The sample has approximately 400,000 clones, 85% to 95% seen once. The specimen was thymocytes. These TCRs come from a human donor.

CDR3: CASRGGAPGVAGTQYF. The CDR3 region has the DNA TGTGCCAGCAGGGGCGGGGCCCCCGGAGTCGCAGGTACGCAGTATTTT. This chain connects TRBV28 to TRBJ2-3; D might be TRBD2 (6 bases). This CDR3 has 16 residues. The germline V gene has CDR1 MDHEN and CDR2 SYDVKM. V lost 6 bases and J 8 bases, leaving 24 bases between the germline ends. Filled out from reference TRBV28 and TRBJ2-3, the complete variable domain reads DVKVTQSSRYLVKRTGEKVFLECVQDMDHENMFWYRQDPGLGLRLIYFSYDVKMKEKGDIPEGYSVSREKKERFSLILESASTNQTSMYLCASRGGAPGVAGTQYFGPGTRLTVL.

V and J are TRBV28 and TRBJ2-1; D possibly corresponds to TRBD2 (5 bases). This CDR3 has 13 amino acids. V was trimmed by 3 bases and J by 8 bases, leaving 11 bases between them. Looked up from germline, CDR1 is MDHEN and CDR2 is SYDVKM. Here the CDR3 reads CASSFPGGHEQFF. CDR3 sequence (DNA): TGTGCCAGCAGTTTCCCCGGAGGTCATGAGCAGTTCTTC.

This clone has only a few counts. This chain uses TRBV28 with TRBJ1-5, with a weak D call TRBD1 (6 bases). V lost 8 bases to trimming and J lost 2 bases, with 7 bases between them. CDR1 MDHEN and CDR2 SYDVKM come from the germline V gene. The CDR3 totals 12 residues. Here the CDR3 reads CASRQGNQPQHF. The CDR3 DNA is TGTGCCAGCCGACAGGGCAATCAGCCCCAGCATTTT.

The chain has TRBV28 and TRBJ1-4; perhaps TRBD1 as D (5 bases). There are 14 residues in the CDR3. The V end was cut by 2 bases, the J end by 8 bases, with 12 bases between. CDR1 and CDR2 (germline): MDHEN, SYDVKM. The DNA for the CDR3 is TGTGCCAGCAGTTTAGCCGGGGGAGGCGAAAAACTGTTTTTT. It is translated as CASSLAGGGEKLFF.

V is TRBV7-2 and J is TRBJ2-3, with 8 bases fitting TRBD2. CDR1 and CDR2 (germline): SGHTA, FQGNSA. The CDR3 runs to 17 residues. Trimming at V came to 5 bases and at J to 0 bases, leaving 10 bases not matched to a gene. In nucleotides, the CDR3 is TGTGCCAGCAGCCAAGAGGGGGGGACTAGAAGCACAGATACGCAGTATTTT. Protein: CASSQEGGTRSTDTQYF.

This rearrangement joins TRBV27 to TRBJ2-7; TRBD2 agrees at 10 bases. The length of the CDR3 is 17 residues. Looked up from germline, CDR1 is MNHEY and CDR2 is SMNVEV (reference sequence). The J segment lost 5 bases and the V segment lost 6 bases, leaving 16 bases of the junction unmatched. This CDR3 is CASRTTGLAGVPHEQYF. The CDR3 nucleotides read TGTGCCAGCAGAACGACGGGGCTAGCGGGAGTACCCCACGAGCAGTACTTC.

The CDR3 bases are TGCAGCGTTGAAGACGCGCAGGCGAACACCGGGGAGCTGTTTTTT. Protein: CSVEDAQANTGELFF. The chain joins TRBV29-1 to TRBJ2-2; D gene ambiguous. The germline V gene has CDR1 SQVTM and CDR2 ANQGSEA. Trimming removed 0 bases at V and 0 bases at J, with 8 bases between. The CDR3 length is 15 residues.

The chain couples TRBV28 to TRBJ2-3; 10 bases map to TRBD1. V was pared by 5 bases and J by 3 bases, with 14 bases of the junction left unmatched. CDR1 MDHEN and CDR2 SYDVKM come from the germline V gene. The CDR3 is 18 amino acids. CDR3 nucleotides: TGTGCCAGCAGTCCCATACTAGACAGGGGGCGGGGAACAGATACGCAGTATTTT. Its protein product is CASSPILDRGRGTDTQYF.

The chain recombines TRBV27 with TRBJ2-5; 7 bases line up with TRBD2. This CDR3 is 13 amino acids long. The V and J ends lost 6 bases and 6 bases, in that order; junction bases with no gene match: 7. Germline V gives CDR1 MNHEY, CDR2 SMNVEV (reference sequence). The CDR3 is CASSRGREKTQYF. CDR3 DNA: TGTGCCAGCAGCCGGGGGAGGGAAAAGACCCAGTACTTC.

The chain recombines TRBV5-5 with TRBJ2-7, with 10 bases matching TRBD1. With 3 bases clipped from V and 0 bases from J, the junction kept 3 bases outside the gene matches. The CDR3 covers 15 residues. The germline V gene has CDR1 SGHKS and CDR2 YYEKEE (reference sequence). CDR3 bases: TGTGCCAGCAGCTGGGACAGGGGTAACTCCTACGAGCAGTACTTC. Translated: CASSWDRGNSYEQYF.

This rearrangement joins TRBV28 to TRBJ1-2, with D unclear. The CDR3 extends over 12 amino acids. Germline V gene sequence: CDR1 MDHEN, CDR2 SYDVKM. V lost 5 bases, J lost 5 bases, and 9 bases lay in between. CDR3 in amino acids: CASSTGFYGYTF. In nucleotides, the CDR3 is TGTGCCAGCAGTACGGGCTTTTATGGCTACACCTTC.

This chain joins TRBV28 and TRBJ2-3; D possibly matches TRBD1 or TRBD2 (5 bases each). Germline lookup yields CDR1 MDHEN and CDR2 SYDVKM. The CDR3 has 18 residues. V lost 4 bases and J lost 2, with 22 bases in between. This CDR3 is CASSWGQALWEHTDTQYF. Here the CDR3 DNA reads TGTGCCAGCAGTTGGGGCCAGGCCCTTTGGGAGCACACAGATACGCAGTATTTT.

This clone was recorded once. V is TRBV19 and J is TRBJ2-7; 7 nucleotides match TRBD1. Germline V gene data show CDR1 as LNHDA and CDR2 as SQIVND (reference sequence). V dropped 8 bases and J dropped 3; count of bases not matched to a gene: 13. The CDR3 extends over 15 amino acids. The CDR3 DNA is TGTGCCAGTGGCGCCACACAGGGGCAGAACTACGAGCAGTACTTC. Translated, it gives CASGATQGQNYEQYF. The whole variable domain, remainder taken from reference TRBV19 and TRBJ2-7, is DGGITQSPKYLFRKEGQNVTLSCEQNLNHDAMYWYRQDPGQGLRLIYYSQIVNDFQKGDIAEGYSVSREKKESFPLTVTSAQKNPTAFYLCASGATQGQNYEQYFGPGTRLTVT.

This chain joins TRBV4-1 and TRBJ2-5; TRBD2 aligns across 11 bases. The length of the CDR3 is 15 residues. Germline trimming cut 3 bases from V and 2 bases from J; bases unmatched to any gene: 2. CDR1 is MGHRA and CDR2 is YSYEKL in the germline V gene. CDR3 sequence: CASSQGTSGQETQYF. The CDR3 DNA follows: TGCGCCAGCAGCCAGGGGACTAGCGGACAAGAGACCCAGTACTTC.

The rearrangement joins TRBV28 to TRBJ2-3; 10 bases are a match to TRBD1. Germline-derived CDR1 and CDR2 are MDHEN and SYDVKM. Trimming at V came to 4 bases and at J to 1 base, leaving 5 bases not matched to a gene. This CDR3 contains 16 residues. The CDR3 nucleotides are TGTGCCAGCAGTTCTTTTGGGACAGGGGGCACAGATACGCAGTATTTT. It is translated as CASSSFGTGGTDTQYF.

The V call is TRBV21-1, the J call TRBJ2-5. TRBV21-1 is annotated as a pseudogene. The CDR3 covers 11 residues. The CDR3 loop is CASSTQETQYF. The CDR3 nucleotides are TGTGCCAGCAGCACCCAAGAGACCCAGTACTTC.

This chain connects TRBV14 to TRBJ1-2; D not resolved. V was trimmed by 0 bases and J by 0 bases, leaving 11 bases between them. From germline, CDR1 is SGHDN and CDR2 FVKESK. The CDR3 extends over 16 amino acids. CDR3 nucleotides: TGTGCCAGCAGCCAAGACGGACGGCGGCCTAACTATGGCTACACCTTC. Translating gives CASSQDGRRPNYGYTF.

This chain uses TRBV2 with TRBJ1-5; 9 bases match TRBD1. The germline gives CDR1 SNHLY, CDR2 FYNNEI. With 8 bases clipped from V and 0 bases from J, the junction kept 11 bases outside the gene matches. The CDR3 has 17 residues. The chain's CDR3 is CASRRDRELCSNQPQHF. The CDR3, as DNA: TGTGCCAGCCGCAGGGACAGGGAATTATGTAGCAATCAGCCCCAGCATTTT.

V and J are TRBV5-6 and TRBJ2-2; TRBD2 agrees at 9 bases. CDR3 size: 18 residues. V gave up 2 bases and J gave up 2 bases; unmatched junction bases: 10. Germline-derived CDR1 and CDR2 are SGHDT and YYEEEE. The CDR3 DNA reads TGTGCCAGCAGCTTTGAGACTAGCGGAGGGAAAAACACCGGGGAGCTGTTTTTT. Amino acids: CASSFETSGGKNTGELFF.